This TCR beta chain was recovered during a study of CD8 T cells in ankylosing spondylitis. Researchers built TCR beta libraries using quantitative 5'-RACE with molecular barcodes. Via MiXCR, TCRdb re-called the 5' RACE reads, giving one row per CDR3 protein. The data show roughly 100,000 distinct CDR3 sequences, 24% seen once. General study results and limits: Clones linked to disease were reported to show significant enrichment in matched ankylosing spondylitis synovial fluid. As for the disease-linked clones, they showed a CD8+ phenotype and occurred at relatively low frequencies in peripheral blood. Previously reported in reactive arthritis synovial fluid and blood were some of the motif variants.

This clonotype has a count of ten or more. Its specificity is unknown. CDR1 and CDR2 from the germline V gene are SGHTA and FQGNSA. The CDR3 has 15 residues. Trimming removed 0 bases from V and 6 bases from J, with 13 bases in between. The TCR comes from a male donor with ankylosing spondylitis. The sample consisted of synovial fluid, either unsorted or a sorted T cell fraction (not recorded which). This rearrangement joins TRBV7-2 to TRBJ2-3; the D gene is possibly TRBD1 (6 bases). In nucleotides, the CDR3 is TGTGCCAGCAGCTTAGCTGTTGCGAGGGGGGATACGCAGTATTTT. Translated: CASSLAVARGDTQYF. Drawing the rest from reference TRBV7-2 and TRBJ2-3, the complete variable domain is GAGVSQSPSNKVTEKGKDVELRCDPISGHTALYWYRQSLGQGLEFLIYFQGNSAPDKSGLPSDRFSAERTGGSVSTLTIQRTQQEDSAVYLCASSLAVARGDTQYFGPGTRLTVL.